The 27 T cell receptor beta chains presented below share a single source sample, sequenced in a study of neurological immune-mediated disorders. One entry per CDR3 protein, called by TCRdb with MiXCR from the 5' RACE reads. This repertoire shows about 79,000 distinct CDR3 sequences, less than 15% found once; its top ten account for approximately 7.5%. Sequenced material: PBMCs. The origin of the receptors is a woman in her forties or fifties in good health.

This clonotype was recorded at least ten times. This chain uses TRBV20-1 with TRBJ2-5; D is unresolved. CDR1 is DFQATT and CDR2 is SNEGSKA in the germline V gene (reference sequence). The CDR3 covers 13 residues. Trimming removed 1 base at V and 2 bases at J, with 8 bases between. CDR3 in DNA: TGCAGTGCTAGAGGACTCGTTCAAGAGACCCAGTACTTC. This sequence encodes CSARGLVQETQYF.

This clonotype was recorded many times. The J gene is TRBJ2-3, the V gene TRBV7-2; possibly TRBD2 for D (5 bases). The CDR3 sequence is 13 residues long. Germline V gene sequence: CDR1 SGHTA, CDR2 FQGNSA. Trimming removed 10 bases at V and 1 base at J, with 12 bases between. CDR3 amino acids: CATAFGGTDTQYF. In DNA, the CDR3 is TGTGCCACCGCATTCGGGGGCACAGATACGCAGTATTTT.

The CDR3 DNA is TGTGCCAGCAGGGGGCACAGGGGCGCATTTTTT. Its protein product is CASRGHRGAFF. The V gene is TRBV21-1, the J gene TRBJ1-4; the listed D gene, TRBD1, was not tested against the DNA. TRBV21-1 is assigned pseudogene status. The CDR3 is 11 amino acids.

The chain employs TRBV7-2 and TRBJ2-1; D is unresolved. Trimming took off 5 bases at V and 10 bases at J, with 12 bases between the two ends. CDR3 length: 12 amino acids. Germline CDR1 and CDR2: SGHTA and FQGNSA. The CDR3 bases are TGTGCCAGCAGCCTCTTGATCGGGGAGCAGTTCTTC. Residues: CASSLLIGEQFF.

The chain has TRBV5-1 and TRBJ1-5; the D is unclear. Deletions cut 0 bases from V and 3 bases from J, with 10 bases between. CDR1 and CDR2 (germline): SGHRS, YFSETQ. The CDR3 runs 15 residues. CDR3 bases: TGCGCCAGCAGCTTGGACCCGGCCGTCAATCAGCCCCAGCATTTT. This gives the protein CASSLDPAVNQPQHF. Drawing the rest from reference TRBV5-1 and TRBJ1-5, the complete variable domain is KAGVTQTPRYLIKTRGQQVTLSCSPISGHRSVSWYQQTPGQGLQFLFEYFSETQRNKGNFPGRFSGRQFSNSRSEMNVSTLELGDSALYLCASSLDPAVNQPQHFGDGTRLSIL.

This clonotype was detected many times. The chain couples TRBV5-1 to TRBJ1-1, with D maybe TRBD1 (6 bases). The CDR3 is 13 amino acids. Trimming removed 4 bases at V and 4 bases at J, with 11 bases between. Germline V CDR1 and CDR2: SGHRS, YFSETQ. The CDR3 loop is CASSTEGGTEAFF. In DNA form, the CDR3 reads TGCGCCAGCAGCACCGAAGGGGGCACTGAAGCTTTCTTT.

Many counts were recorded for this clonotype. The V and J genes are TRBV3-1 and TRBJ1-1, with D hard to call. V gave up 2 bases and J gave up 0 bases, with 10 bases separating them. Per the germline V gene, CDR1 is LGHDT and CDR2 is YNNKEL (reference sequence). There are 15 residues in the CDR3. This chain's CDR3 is CASSQPVGVNTEAFF. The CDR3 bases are TGTGCCAGCAGCCAACCGGTTGGGGTGAACACTGAAGCTTTCTTT. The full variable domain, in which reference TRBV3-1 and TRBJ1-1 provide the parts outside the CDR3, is DTAVSQTPKYLVTQMGNDKSIKCEQNLGHDTMYWYKQDSKKFLKIMFSYNNKELIINETVPNRFSPKSPDKAHLNLHINSLELGDSAVYFCASSQPVGVNTEAFFGQGTRLTVV.

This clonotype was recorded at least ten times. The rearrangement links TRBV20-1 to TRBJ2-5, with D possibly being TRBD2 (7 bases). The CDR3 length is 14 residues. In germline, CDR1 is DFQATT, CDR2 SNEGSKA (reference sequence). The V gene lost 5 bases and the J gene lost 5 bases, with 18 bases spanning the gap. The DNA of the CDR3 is TGCAGTGCTTCGAGGGGGGGGAACGGGGAGACCCAGTACTTC. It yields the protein CSASRGGNGETQYF.

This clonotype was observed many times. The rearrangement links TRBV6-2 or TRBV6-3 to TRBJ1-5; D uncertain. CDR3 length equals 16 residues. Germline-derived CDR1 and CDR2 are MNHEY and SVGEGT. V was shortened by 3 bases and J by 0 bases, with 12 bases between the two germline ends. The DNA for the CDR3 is TGTGCCAGCAGTTATACGGCCCGGAATAGCAATCAGCCCCAGCATTTT. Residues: CASSYTARNSNQPQHF.

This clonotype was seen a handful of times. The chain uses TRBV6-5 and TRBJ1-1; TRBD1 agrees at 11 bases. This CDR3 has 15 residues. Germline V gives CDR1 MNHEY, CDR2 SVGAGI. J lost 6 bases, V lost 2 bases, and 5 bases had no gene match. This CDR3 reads CASSYRDRGFAEAFF. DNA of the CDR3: TGTGCCAGCAGTTACAGGGACAGGGGGTTCGCTGAAGCTTTCTTT.

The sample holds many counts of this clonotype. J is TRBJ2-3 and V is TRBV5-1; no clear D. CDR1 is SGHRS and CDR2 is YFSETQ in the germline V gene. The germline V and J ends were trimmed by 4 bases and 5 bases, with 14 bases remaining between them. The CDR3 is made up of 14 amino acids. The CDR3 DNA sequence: TGCGCCAGCAGCCCATGGGTTGGGGTAGATACGCAGTATTTT. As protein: CASSPWVGVDTQYF. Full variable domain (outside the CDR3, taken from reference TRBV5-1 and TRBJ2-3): KAGVTQTPRYLIKTRGQQVTLSCSPISGHRSVSWYQQTPGQGLQFLFEYFSETQRNKGNFPGRFSGRQFSNSRSEMNVSTLELGDSALYLCASSPWVGVDTQYFGPGTRLTVL.

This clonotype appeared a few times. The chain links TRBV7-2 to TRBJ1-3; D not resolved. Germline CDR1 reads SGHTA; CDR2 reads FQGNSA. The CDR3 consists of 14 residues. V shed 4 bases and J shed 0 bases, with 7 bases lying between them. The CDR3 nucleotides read TGTGCCAGCAGCTCTTGGTCCTCTGGAAACACCATATATTTT. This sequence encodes CASSSWSSGNTIYF.

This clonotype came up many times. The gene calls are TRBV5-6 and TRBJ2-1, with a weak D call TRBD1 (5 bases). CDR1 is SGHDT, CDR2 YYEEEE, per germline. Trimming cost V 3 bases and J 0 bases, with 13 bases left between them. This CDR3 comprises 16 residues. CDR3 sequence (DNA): TGTGCCAGCAGCTGGGTAGGGGCCGACTCCTACAATGAGCAGTTCTTC. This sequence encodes CASSWVGADSYNEQFF.

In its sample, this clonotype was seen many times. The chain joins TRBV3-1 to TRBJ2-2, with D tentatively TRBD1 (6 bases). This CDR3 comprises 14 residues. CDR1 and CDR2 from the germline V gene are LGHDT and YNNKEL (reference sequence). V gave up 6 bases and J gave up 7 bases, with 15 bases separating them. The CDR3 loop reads CASRQTGTGGELFF. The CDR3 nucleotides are TGTGCCAGCAGACAGACAGGAACCGGCGGGGAGCTGTTTTTT. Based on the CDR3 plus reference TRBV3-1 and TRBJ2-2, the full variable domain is DTAVSQTPKYLVTQMGNDKSIKCEQNLGHDTMYWYKQDSKKFLKIMFSYNNKELIINETVPNRFSPKSPDKAHLNLHINSLELGDSAVYFCASRQTGTGGELFFGEGSRLTVL.

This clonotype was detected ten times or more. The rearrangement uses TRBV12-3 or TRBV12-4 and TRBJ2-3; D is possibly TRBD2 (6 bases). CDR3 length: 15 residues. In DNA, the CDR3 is TGTGCAGCAACGGCAGGAGGGACTGCCACAGATACGCAGTATTTT. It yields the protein CAATAGGTATDTQYF.

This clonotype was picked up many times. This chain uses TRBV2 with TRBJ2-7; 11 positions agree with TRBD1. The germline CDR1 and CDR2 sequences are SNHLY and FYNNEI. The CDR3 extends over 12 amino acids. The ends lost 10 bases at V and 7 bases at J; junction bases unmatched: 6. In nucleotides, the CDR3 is TGTGCCACCGCGGACAGGGGGCCTGAGCAGTACTTC. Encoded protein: CATADRGPEQYF.

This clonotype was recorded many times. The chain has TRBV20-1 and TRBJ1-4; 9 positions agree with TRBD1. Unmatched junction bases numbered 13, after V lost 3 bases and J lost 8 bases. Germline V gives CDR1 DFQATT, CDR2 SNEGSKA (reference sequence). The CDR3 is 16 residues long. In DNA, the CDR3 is TGCAGTGCTAGGCCACCCCACAGGGGGCTTGACGAAAAACTGTTTTTT. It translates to CSARPPHRGLDEKLFF.

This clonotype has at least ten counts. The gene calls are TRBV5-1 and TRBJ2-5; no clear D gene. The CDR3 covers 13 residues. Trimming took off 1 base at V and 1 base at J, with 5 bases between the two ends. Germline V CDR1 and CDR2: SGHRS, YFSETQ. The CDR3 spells CASSLTVQETQYF. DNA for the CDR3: TGCGCCAGCAGCTTGACAGTCCAAGAGACCCAGTACTTC.

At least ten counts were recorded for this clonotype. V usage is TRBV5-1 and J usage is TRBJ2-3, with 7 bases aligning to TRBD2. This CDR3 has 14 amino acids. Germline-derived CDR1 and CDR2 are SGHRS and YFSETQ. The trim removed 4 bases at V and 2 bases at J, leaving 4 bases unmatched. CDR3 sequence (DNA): TGCGCCAGCAGCCAGGGACTAACCACAGATACGCAGTATTTT. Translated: CASSQGLTTDTQYF.

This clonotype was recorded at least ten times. The CDR3 region has the DNA TGCGCCAGCAGCGTGGGGGTCAGCGGGAGACAAGATACGCAGTATTTT. Protein sequence: CASSVGVSGRQDTQYF. The chain couples TRBV5-1 to TRBJ2-3, with 8 bases fitting TRBD2. Unmatched junction bases numbered 12, after V lost 4 bases and J lost 5 bases. The CDR3 has 16 residues. CDR1 is SGHRS, CDR2 YFSETQ, per germline.

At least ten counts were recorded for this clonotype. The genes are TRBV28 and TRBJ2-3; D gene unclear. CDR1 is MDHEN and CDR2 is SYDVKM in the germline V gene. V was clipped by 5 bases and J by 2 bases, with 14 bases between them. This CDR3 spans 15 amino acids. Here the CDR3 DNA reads TGTGCCAGCAGTCCTCTGACTCGCCTCACAGATACGCAGTATTTT. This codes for CASSPLTRLTDTQYF.

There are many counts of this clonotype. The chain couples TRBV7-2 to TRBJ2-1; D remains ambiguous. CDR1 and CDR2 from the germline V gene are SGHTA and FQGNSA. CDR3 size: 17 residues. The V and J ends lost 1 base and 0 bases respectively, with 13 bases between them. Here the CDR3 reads CASSLGFGVYSYNEQFF. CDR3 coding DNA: TGTGCCAGCAGCTTAGGATTCGGTGTTTACTCCTACAATGAGCAGTTCTTC.

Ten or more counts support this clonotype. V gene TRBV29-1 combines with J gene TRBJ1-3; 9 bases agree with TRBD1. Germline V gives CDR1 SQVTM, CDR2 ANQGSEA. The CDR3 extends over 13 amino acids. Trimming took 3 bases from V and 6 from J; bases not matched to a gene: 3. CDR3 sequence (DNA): TGCAGCGTTGAGGGGACAGGGAAAAACACCATATATTTT. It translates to CSVEGTGKNTIYF.

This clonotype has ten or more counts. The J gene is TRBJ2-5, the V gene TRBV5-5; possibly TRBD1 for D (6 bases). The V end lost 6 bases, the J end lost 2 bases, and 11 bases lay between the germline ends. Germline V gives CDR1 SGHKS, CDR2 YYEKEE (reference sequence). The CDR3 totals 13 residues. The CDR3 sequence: CASNGGSQETQYF. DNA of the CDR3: TGTGCCAGCAATGGGGGCAGTCAAGAGACCCAGTACTTC.

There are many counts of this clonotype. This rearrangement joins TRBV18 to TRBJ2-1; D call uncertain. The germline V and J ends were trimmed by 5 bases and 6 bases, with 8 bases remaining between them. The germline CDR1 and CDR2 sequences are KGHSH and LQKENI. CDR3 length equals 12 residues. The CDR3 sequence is CASSLDTNEQFF. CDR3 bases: TGTGCCAGCTCATTAGACACCAATGAGCAGTTCTTC. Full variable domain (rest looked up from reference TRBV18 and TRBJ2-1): NAGVMQNPRHLVRRRGQEARLRCSPMKGHSHVYWYRQLPEEGLKFMVYLQKENIIDESGMPKERFSAEFPKEGPSILRIQQVVRGDSAAYFCASSLDTNEQFFGPGTRLTVL.

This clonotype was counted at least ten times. CDR3 region: CSASRLAGATDTQYF. The CDR3, as DNA: TGCAGTGCTAGCCGACTAGCGGGAGCGACAGATACGCAGTATTTT. The chain employs TRBV20-1 and TRBJ2-3; TRBD2 matches 12 bases. The CDR3 runs 15 residues. The J segment lost 3 bases and the V segment lost 3 bases, leaving 4 bases of the junction unmatched. Germline assignment: CDR1 DFQATT and CDR2 SNEGSKA (reference sequence).

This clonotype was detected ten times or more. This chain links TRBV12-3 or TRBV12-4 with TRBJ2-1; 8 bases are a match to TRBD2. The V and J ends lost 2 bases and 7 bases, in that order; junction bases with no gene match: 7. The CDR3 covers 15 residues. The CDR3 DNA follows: TGTGCCAGCAGTTTATACCAGCGGGAGAGGAATGAGCAGTTCTTC. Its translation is CASSLYQRERNEQFF.